This T cell receptor (beta chain) was sequenced during a study of cytomegalovirus exposure and HLA in healthy donors. Looking at the study overall: In a previous analysis, 117 million unique TCR beta sequences were found from roughly 180 million T cells. Of all 400 or so donors who were genotyped, under 90% belonged to the Caucasian-associated ancestry cluster. Findings and limits, study-wide: Prediction of most subjects' HLA-A and HLA-B alleles by TCR beta sequences was reportedly accurate. Fewer than 200 TCR beta chains were listed as cytomegalovirus-associated.

In the PCR, 60 Vbeta and 13 Jbeta primers were used. TCRdb's table, derived via immunoSEQ multiplex PCR, lists solely in-frame clones and lacks some. The data show fewer than 300,000 clones, roughly 90% seen once. Comment on this clone: Antigen specificity is unknown.

CDR3 length: 17 amino acids. Trimming at V came to 0 bases and at J to 2 bases, leaving 8 bases not matched to a gene. This clonotype originated in a middle-aged man in good health and CMV-seropositive. The sequenced sample was PBMCs. The chain employs TRBV5-7 and TRBJ2-1, with 7 nucleotides matching TRBD2. TRBV5-7 is reported as an ORF; its role is uncertain. CDR3 sequence: CASSLATTSETYNEQFF. CDR3 in DNA: TGTGCCAGCAGCTTGGCCACAACTAGCGAGACCTACAATGAGCAGTTCTTC.